There are a few counts of the clone carrying this T cell receptor (beta chain). The antigen remains unidentified. In the PCR, 60 Vbeta and 13 Jbeta primers were used. TCRdb keeps only in-frame clones here, not all; method: immunoSEQ multiplex PCR. Found here are about 210,000 clones, approximately 82% of them singletons; the top ten hold roughly 10%. CDR3 length equals 17 residues. With 4 bases removed from V and 1 base from J, the gap between germline ends came to 19 bases. The V gene's germline CDR1 is SGHAT and CDR2 FQNNGV. These data belong to a study of cytomegalovirus exposure and HLA in healthy donors. General study points: Some TCR beta chains (roughly 160 of them) were listed as cytomegalovirus-associated. Productive status was seen about 90% or about 30% of the time for most TCR beta V segments in an earlier analysis. Equally common other TCR beta chains were less clonally expanded than HLA-associated ones, a later analysis found. Later on, a genetic analysis was performed. It linked a missense variant in DCLRE1C with V- and J-gene trimming of TCR beta.

This receptor was identified in a woman between 50 and 59 years old in good health and CMV-seropositive. J is TRBJ1-2 and V is TRBV11-2; perhaps TRBD1 as D (6 bases). Sequencing input: PBMCs. The CDR3 DNA follows: TGTGCCAGCAGCTCCGATTATACCGGGACAAGTAACTATGGCTACACCTTC. This sequence encodes CASSSDYTGTSNYGYTF.